This is a list of T cell receptor beta chains from one sample in a study of T-cell reconstitution after alpha-beta-depleted transplantation in children. Via MiXCR, TCRdb re-called the PCR reads, giving one row per CDR3 protein. The table records about 640,000 distinct CDR3 sequences, 10% to 15% of them present only once. The sequencing used PBMCs, mostly from graft donor cells, collected 360 days after TCRalphabeta/CD19-depleted stem cell transplant. These receptor sequences come from a male patient younger than 18 who had a stem cell transplant for acute myeloid leukemia, so the T cells may come from the graft donor. Each CDR3 is given with its conserved first and last residue. The D gene is left open where the match is weak. Clone size is shown for a subset of rows, as once, few, many or a class of expanded clone.

TRBJ1-5 | 17 | TRBV27 | TRBD1 | - | CASSARQGWGGNQPQHF | TGTGCCAGCAGTGCCAGACAGGGGTGGGGGGGCAATCAGCCCCAGCATTTT
TRBJ1-5 | 13 | TRBV20-1 | - | - | CSASSGSNQPQHF | TGCAGTGCTAGTTCGGGGAGCAATCAGCCCCAGCATTTT
TRBJ2-3 | 12 | TRBV5-4 | TRBD2 | few | CASIASGGAQYF | TGTGCCAGCATCGCATCGGGGGGGGCGCAGTATTTT
TRBJ1-5 | 14 | TRBV5-1 | - | few | CASSLDGAPQPQHF | TGCGCCAGCAGCTTGGATGGGGCCCCGCAGCCCCAGCATTTT
TRBJ2-3 | 12 | TRBV5-1 | - | - | CASSPTGNTQYF | TGCGCCAGCAGCCCCACGGGGAATACGCAGTATTTT
TRBJ2-3 | 18 | TRBV15 | TRBD2 | few | CATSRKTRGGSRADTQYF | TGTGCCACCAGCAGAAAGACGCGCGGGGGGAGTAGAGCAGATACGCAGTATTTT
TRBJ2-7 | 18 | TRBV27 | TRBD1 | - | CASSLSYRDRSGSYEQYF | TGTGCCAGCAGTTTATCCTACCGGGACAGGAGCGGCTCCTACGAGCAGTACTTC
TRBJ2-7 | 20 | TRBV5-1 | TRBD2 | few | CASSLYPGELGGLPDNEQYF | TGCGCCAGCAGCTTGTACCCCGGGGAGTTGGGAGGGCTTCCGGATAACGAGCAGTACTTC
TRBJ2-7 | 15 | TRBV7-9 | - | many | CASSLMRASGESQYF | TGTGCCAGCAGCCTCATGAGGGCGTCGGGAGAAAGCCAGTACTTC
TRBJ2-1 | 16 | TRBV10-3 | TRBD2 | - | CAIRGRTSGTYNEQFF | TGTGCCATCCGTGGCCGGACTAGCGGGACCTACAATGAGCAGTTCTTC
TRBJ2-2 | 20 | TRBV3-1 | TRBD1 | - | CASSQDNSQGWWPNTGELFF | TGTGCCAGCAGCCAAGATAATTCACAGGGGTGGTGGCCGAACACCGGGGAGCTGTTTTTT
TRBJ2-3 | 17 | TRBV5-1 | - | few | CASSLGGLPTSTDTQYF | TGCGCCAGCAGCTTGGGGGGCCTCCCCACTAGCACAGATACGCAGTATTTT
TRBJ2-1 | 15 | TRBV20-1 | TRBD2 | - | CSARVQAGGDNEQFF | TGCAGTGCTAGGGTACAAGCGGGAGGAGACAATGAGCAGTTCTTC
TRBJ2-4 | 14 | TRBV5-6 | - | many | CASSFPGNKNIQYF | TGTGCCAGCAGCTTTCCGGGAAACAAAAACATTCAGTACTTC
TRBJ2-1 | 12 | TRBV3-1 | - | - | CASSQGTVEQFF | TGTGCCAGCAGCCAAGGGACAGTTGAGCAGTTCTTC
TRBJ2-7 | 15 | TRBV12-3/TRBV12-4 | TRBD2 | - | CASRRSGSRFYEQYF | TGTGCCAGCAGGCGTAGCGGGAGCCGCTTTTACGAGCAGTACTTC
TRBJ2-7 | 12 | TRBV28 | - | - | CASSWGWGQQYF | TGTGCCAGCAGTTGGGGGTGGGGGCAGCAGTACTTC
TRBJ2-3 | 14 | TRBV12-3/TRBV12-4 | - | - | CASRYGSFADTQYF | TGTGCCAGCAGATATGGGTCTTTTGCAGATACGCAGTATTTT
TRBJ2-2 | 14 | TRBV29-1 | TRBD2 | - | CSQLRAGGPGELFF | TGCAGCCAACTCAGGGCGGGAGGGCCCGGGGAGCTGTTTTTT
TRBJ2-1 | 14 | TRBV24-1 | - | - | CATSDLGPYNEQFF | TGTGCCACCAGTGATTTGGGACCTTACAATGAGCAGTTCTTC
TRBJ1-6 | 12 | TRBV20-1 | - | few | CSARDPRSPLHF | TGCAGTGCTAGAGATCCTCGATCACCCCTCCACTTT
TRBJ2-3 | 12 | TRBV29-1 | TRBD2 | few | CSVMTGGDTQYF | TGCAGCGTTATGACGGGGGGGGATACGCAGTATTTT
TRBJ2-5 | 12 | TRBV3-1 | TRBD1 | few | CATGPTQETQYF | TGTGCGACAGGGCCAACCCAAGAGACCCAGTACTTC
TRBJ2-3 | 13 | TRBV19 | - | - | CASSLPTRDTQYF | TGTGCCAGTAGTCTACCAACCAGGGATACGCAGTATTTT
TRBJ2-3 | 12 | TRBV3-1 | - | few | CASSQMGDTQYF | TGTGCCAGCAGCCAAATGGGGGATACGCAGTATTTT
TRBJ2-2 | 13 | TRBV13 | - | - | CASNSAHTGELFF | TGTGCCAGCAATTCAGCCCACACCGGGGAGCTGTTTTTT
TRBJ2-7 | 12 | TRBV20-1 | - | - | CSVIPDDYEQYF | TGCAGCGTAATCCCAGACGACTACGAGCAGTACTTC
TRBJ2-7 | 15 | TRBV7-9 | - | few | CASSLGAGFMYEQYF | TGTGCCAGCAGCTTAGGGGCGGGGTTCATGTACGAGCAGTACTTC
TRBJ2-1 | 16 | TRBV7-6 | TRBD2 | - | CASSSRWGLLFNEQFF | TGTGCCAGCAGCTCTCGATGGGGACTACTCTTCAATGAGCAGTTCTTC
TRBJ1-1 | 13 | TRBV6-6 | TRBD1 | - | CASSRTGGLEAFF | TGTGCCAGCAGTAGGACAGGGGGCCTTGAAGCTTTCTTT
TRBJ2-7 | 14 | TRBV7-2 | - | many | CASSLGGHLGEQYF | TGTGCCAGCAGCTTAGGGGGACACCTCGGGGAGCAGTACTTC
TRBJ2-1 | 14 | TRBV5-1 | TRBD2 | few | CASTWGLGLNEQFF | TGCGCCAGCACCTGGGGACTAGGGCTCAATGAGCAGTTCTTC